This T cell receptor (beta chain) is drawn from a study of patients and donors after allogeneic stem cell transplantation. Germline CDR1 is SGHVS and CDR2 is FNYEAQ. Trimming stripped 0 bases from V and 1 base from J, with 11 bases between. This CDR3 has 16 amino acids. In TCRdb, the RT-PCR reads were re-called with MiXCR into one record per CDR3 protein. The table records hundreds of thousands of distinct CDR3 sequences, 16% of them present only once. The clonotype comes from a human donor who was either an allogeneic HSCT recipient or a stem cell or donor lymphocyte infusion donor (not recorded which). It is not recorded whose cells these are; they may come from a transplant donor. The chain links TRBV7-6 to TRBJ2-3, with a weak D call TRBD2 (6 bases). Material: blood, either unsorted or a sorted T cell fraction (not recorded which). CDR3 sequence (DNA): TGTGCCAGCAGCTTAGCAGGAGGGTCGGGCACAGATACGCAGTATTTT. Translated, it gives CASSLAGGSGTDTQYF.